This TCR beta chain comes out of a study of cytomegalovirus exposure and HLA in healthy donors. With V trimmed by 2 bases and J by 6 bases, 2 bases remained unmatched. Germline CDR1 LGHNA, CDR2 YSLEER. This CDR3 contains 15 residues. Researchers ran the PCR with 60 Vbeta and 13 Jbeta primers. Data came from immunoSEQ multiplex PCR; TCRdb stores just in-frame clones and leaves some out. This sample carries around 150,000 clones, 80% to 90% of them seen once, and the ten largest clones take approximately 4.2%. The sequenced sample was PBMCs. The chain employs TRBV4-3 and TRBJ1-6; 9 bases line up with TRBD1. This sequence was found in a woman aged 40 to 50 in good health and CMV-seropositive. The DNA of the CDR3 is TGCGCCAGCAGCCAAATGGGACAGGGTAATTCACCCCTCCACTTT. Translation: CASSQMGQGNSPLHF.